This T cell receptor (beta chain) was obtained from a study of blood T cell repertoires in COVID-19. Across the whole study: Some COVID-19 samples were acute and others convalescent; all came from the United States, Italy and Spain.

Germline values: CDR1 SGHTA, CDR2 FQGTGA. The CDR3 covers 13 residues. Unmatched junction bases numbered 8, after V lost 6 bases and J lost 9 bases. Per the original methods: Reference gene primer amplification yielded estimated nucleated cell counts. TCRdb's table, derived via immunoSEQ multiplex PCR, lists solely in-frame clones and lacks some. Clone size and V and J calls were adopted from that table, with D and trimming inferred from the DNA. This table holds 160,000 or so clones, about 81% found once. The material sequenced was peripheral blood. The genes are TRBV7-3 and TRBJ2-1, with TRBD1 matching over 7 bases. This TCR was recovered from a woman over 75 with acute or convalescent COVID-19. The CDR3 DNA reads as TGTGCCAGCAGTTCTCGGACAGGAGGTGAGCAGTTCTTC. Its protein is CASSSRTGGEQFF.